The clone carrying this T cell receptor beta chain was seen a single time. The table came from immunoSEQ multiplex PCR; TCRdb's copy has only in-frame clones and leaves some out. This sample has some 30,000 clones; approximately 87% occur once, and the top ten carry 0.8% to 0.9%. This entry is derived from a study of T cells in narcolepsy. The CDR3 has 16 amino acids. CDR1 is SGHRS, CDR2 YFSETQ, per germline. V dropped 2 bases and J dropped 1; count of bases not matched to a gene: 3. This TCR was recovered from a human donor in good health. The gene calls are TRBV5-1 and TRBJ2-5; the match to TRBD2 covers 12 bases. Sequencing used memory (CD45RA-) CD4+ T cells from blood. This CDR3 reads CASSLELAGGQETQYF. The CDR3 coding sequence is TGCGCCAGCAGCTTAGAACTAGCGGGGGGCCAAGAGACCCAGTACTTC. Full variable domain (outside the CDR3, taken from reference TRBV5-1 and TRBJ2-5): KAGVTQTPRYLIKTRGQQVTLSCSPISGHRSVSWYQQTPGQGLQFLFEYFSETQRNKGNFPGRFSGRQFSNSRSEMNVSTLELGDSALYLCASSLELAGGQETQYFGPGTRLLVL.